The clone carrying this T cell receptor beta chain appeared a few times. Its antigen remains unidentified. This CDR3 has 15 amino acids. Germline CDR1 reads KGHSH; CDR2 reads LQKENI. Trimming stripped 6 bases from V and 0 bases from J, with 14 bases between. The sample is drawn from a study of T-cell reconstitution after alpha-beta-depleted transplantation in children. Preparation of the TCRbeta library involved a method that used unique molecular identifiers. TCRdb processed the PCR reads anew with MiXCR; each CDR3 protein has one entry. The sample has approximately 490,000 distinct CDR3 sequences, about 10% seen once; the top ten hold 2%. Study outcomes and limitations: T cells produced anew were the main source of T-cell counts and diversity one year after transplant. After transplant, at about two months, alpha-beta T cells were reportedly derived from several hundred expanded graft clones.

This receptor was identified in a child aged 2 to 10 with inherited bone marrow failure, due to receive a stem cell transplant. The sequences come from PBMCs, collected before TCRalphabeta/CD19-depleted stem cell transplant. The chain uses TRBV18 and TRBJ1-1; D gene ambiguous. The CDR3 loop is CASSPIPLLNTEAFF. In DNA, the CDR3 is TGTGCCAGCTCCCCAATTCCCCTTTTGAACACTGAAGCTTTCTTT.